The 27 T cell receptor beta chains below all came from one sample that was sequenced in a study of T cells in Graves' hyperthyroidism and ophthalmopathy. Amplification yielded TCR beta CDR3 regions, with RNA transcripts as the source. The TCR CDR3 first-round RT-PCR relied on the HTBI primer set. MiXCR, run by TCRdb on the multiplex PCR reads, gives a single entry per CDR3 protein. The data contain over 250,000 distinct CDR3 sequences, approximately 17% of them singletons. The sequenced sample was blood. These TCRs come from a woman aged 55 to 70 with Graves' ophthalmopathy.

This clonotype occurred many times. The CDR3 region is CASSRGGGGTEAFF. As DNA, the CDR3 is TGTGCCAGCAGCCGCGGCGGGGGAGGAACTGAAGCTTTCTTT. The chain recombines TRBV7-3 with TRBJ1-1; a possible D gene is TRBD1 (5 bases). V was shortened by 5 bases and J by 5 bases, with 15 bases between the two germline ends. This CDR3 spans 14 amino acids. Germline-derived CDR1 and CDR2 are SGHTA and FQGTGA. The variable domain in full, completed from reference TRBV7-3 and TRBJ1-1, reads GAGVSQTPSNKVTEKGKYVELRCDPISGHTALYWYRQSLGQGPEFLIYFQGTGAADDSGLPNDRFFAVRPEGSVSTLKIQRTERGDSAVYLCASSRGGGGTEAFFGQGTRLTVV.

There are many counts of this clonotype. The V gene is TRBV6-1, the J gene TRBJ1-1, with a possible D match to TRBD1 (5 bases). The CDR3 is 13 amino acids. Germline CDR1 reads MNHNS; CDR2 reads SASEGT. V shed 4 bases and J shed 5 bases, with 11 bases lying between them. CDR3 protein: CASSALEGTEAFF. For the CDR3, the DNA is TGTGCCAGCAGTGCCCTGGAGGGGACTGAAGCTTTCTTT.

This clonotype was detected ten times or more. The rearrangement uses TRBV19 and TRBJ1-5, with D perhaps TRBD1 (6 bases). This CDR3 has 16 amino acids. The germline V gene has CDR1 LNHDA and CDR2 SQIVND (reference sequence). V lost 7 bases and J lost 4, with 20 bases in between. The CDR3 protein is CASTPGRGLWNQPQHF. DNA for the CDR3: TGTGCCAGTACCCCCGGCAGGGGATTGTGGAATCAGCCCCAGCATTTT.

The chain is built from TRBV6-2 or TRBV6-3 and TRBJ1-1; a possible D gene is TRBD1 (5 bases). In germline, CDR1 is MNHEY, CDR2 SVGEGT. V shed 6 bases and J shed 11 bases, with 16 bases lying between them. The CDR3 runs 12 residues. CDR3 region: CASREAGFVAFF. The CDR3 DNA follows: TGTGCCAGCAGGGAGGCAGGGTTCGTCGCTTTCTTT.

The sample holds many counts of this clonotype. The chain employs TRBV2 and TRBJ2-1, with D possibly being TRBD2 (8 bases). The V and J ends lost 2 bases and 7 bases respectively, with 15 bases between them. The CDR3 covers 15 residues. Germline V lookup: CDR1 SNHLY, CDR2 FYNNEI. CDR3 nucleotides: TGTGCCAGCAGTGAACAAGGGGGCGGGGGGAATGAGCAGTTCTTC. Residues: CASSEQGGGGNEQFF.

This clonotype was recorded many times. This chain joins TRBV7-2 and TRBJ2-7; D remains unclear. Germline CDR1 and CDR2: SGHTA and FQGNSA. With 5 bases removed from V and 3 bases from J, the gap between germline ends came to 17 bases. The CDR3 has 15 amino acids. CDR3 amino acids: CASSRDPLLNYEQYF. CDR3 coding DNA: TGTGCCAGCAGCAGAGATCCGCTTCTGAACTACGAGCAGTACTTC.

The chain uses TRBV19 and TRBJ2-5, with 9 nucleotides matching TRBD2. The CDR3 has 15 residues. The J segment lost 4 bases and the V segment lost 3 bases, leaving 6 bases of the junction unmatched. The germline V gene encodes CDR1 LNHDA and CDR2 SQIVND (reference sequence). Here the CDR3 reads CASSINSGRSETQYF. In DNA, the CDR3 is TGTGCCAGTAGTATTAATAGCGGGAGATCAGAGACCCAGTACTTC.

J is TRBJ2-1 and V is TRBV7-8; 13 nucleotides line up with TRBD2. The germline V gene has CDR1 SGHVS and CDR2 FQNEAQ. The CDR3 has 16 residues. Trimming cost V 5 bases and J 8 bases; bases outside gene matches: 9. CDR3 coding DNA: TGTGCCAGCAGCCGGGGACTAGCGGGGCTAGGGTATGAGCAGTTCTTC. Translated: CASSRGLAGLGYEQFF.

This clonotype appeared a single time. The genes are TRBV4-2 and TRBJ2-7; weak D call: TRBD1 (6 bases). There are 16 residues in the CDR3. From germline, CDR1 is LGHNA and CDR2 YNFKEQ. Trimming pared 1 base from V and 2 bases from J, leaving 15 bases between. For the CDR3, the DNA is TGTGCCAGCAGCCAAGTGGACTTGGGGGCGCCCTACGAGCAGTACTTC. Translation: CASSQVDLGAPYEQYF.

The sample holds many counts of this clonotype. The rearrangement uses TRBV28 and TRBJ1-2; D might be TRBD1 (6 bases). The V gene lost 5 bases and the J gene lost 7 bases, with 14 bases spanning the gap. This CDR3 spans 13 amino acids. Germline CDR1 reads MDHEN; CDR2 reads SYDVKM. CDR3 protein: CASSLQGRTGYTF. Here the CDR3 DNA reads TGTGCCAGCAGTCTTCAGGGGCGTACTGGCTACACCTTC.

This clonotype was observed at least ten times. The chain couples TRBV20-1 to TRBJ2-1; 7 bases align to TRBD2. Losses at the gene ends were 0 bases for V and 8 bases for J; bases not matched to a gene: 4. CDR3 length: 13 amino acids. From germline, CDR1 is DFQATT and CDR2 SNEGSKA (reference sequence). CDR3 protein: CSARDPGLDEQFF. In DNA, the CDR3 is TGCAGTGCTAGAGATCCCGGACTAGATGAGCAGTTCTTC.

Remarks on this clonotype: A much bigger clone sits one base away, suggesting this may be a read error. The rearrangement joins TRBV12-3 or TRBV12-4 to TRBJ1-1; D uncertain. The CDR3 loop spans 13 amino acids. The CDR3 loop is CASPVGENTEALF. The DNA of the CDR3 is TGTGCCAGCCCCGTCGGAGAGAACACTGAAGCTCTCTTT.

This clonotype appeared many times. The chain is built from TRBV7-3 and TRBJ2-1; TRBD1 matches at 7 bases. The V and J ends lost 5 bases and 10 bases, in that order; junction bases with no gene match: 14. The CDR3 consists of 15 residues. CDR1 is SGHTA and CDR2 is FQGTGA in the germline V gene. Written as DNA, the CDR3 is TGTGCCAGCAGCCCAAGGGGGCGGAAACTGGGCGAGCAGTTCTTC. Its translation is CASSPRGRKLGEQFF.

This clonotype was detected ten times or more. The V gene is TRBV11-2, the J gene TRBJ2-7; 10 nucleotides match TRBD2. The CDR3 has 16 residues. V trimming: 1 base; J trimming: 2 bases; junction bases outside the gene matches: 5. CDR1 is SGHAT and CDR2 is FQNNGV in the germline V gene. DNA for the CDR3: TGTGCCAGCAGCTTAGGTTTCCTAGCGGGAGCCTACGAGCAGTACTTC. Translating gives CASSLGFLAGAYEQYF.

This clonotype was seen many times. The J gene is TRBJ2-1, the V gene TRBV20-1; D may be TRBD2 (5 bases). CDR3 length: 19 amino acids. Trimming cost V 6 bases and J 8 bases, with 35 bases left between them. Germline CDR1 is DFQATT and CDR2 is SNEGSKA (reference sequence). The DNA of the CDR3 is TGCAGTGCCAAAATCCGCCTAGCTAGGTACCTAGCAAGTCAACATGAGCAGTTCTTC. Translated: CSAKIRLARYLASQHEQFF.

A few counts support this clonotype. Just one base apart from a much larger clone, this may be a read error. This chain uses TRBV7-3 with TRBJ2-7; D is perhaps TRBD1 (5 bases). Germline CDR1 and CDR2: SGHTA and FQGTGA. The CDR3 has 15 residues. The V gene lost 2 bases and the J gene lost 5 bases, with 16 bases spanning the gap. CDR3 amino acids: CASSLGVQGIHEQYF. In DNA, the CDR3 is TGTGCCAGCAGCTTAGGTGTCCAGGGCATCCACGAGCAGTACTTC.

Many counts were recorded for this clonotype. The chain combines TRBV27 with TRBJ2-5, with D perhaps being TRBD1 or TRBD2 (5 bases each). Germline V gene lookup returns CDR1 MNHEY and CDR2 SMNVEV (reference sequence). Trimming left V 3 bases short and J 5 bases short, with 13 bases between. The CDR3 contains 14 residues. The CDR3 DNA reads as TGTGCCAGCAGTTTGGGGACCCTACCGGAGACCCAGTACTTC. Translated: CASSLGTLPETQYF.

This chain uses TRBV11-2 with TRBJ1-5; D remains unclear. Germline assignment: CDR1 SGHAT and CDR2 FQNNGV. The CDR3 loop spans 13 amino acids. V was shortened by 2 bases and J by 8 bases, with 10 bases between the two germline ends. The CDR3 region is CASSLSVFEPQHF. In nucleotides, the CDR3 is TGTGCCAGCAGCTTATCAGTATTCGAGCCCCAGCATTTT. Full variable domain (rest looked up from reference TRBV11-2 and TRBJ1-5): EAGVAQSPRYKIIEKRQSVAFWCNPISGHATLYWYQQILGQGPKLLIQFQNNGVVDDSQLPKDRFSAERLKGVDSTLKIQPAKLEDSAVYLCASSLSVFEPQHFGDGTRLSIL.

This chain connects TRBV5-8 to TRBJ1-1; 7 bases fit TRBD1. The CDR3 runs 14 residues. The V and J ends lost 7 bases and 0 bases, in that order; junction bases with no gene match: 6. The germline V gene encodes CDR1 SGHTS and CDR2 YDEGEE. This chain's CDR3 is CASGEGQLNTEAFF. CDR3 DNA: TGTGCCAGCGGAGAGGGACAGCTGAACACTGAAGCTTTCTTT.

V usage is TRBV5-1 and J usage is TRBJ2-5, with D possibly being TRBD1 (5 bases). With 4 bases removed from V and 1 base from J, the gap between germline ends came to 5 bases. There are 12 residues in the CDR3. CDR1 and CDR2 from the germline V gene are SGHRS and YFSETQ. The CDR3 sequence: CASSDSQETQYF. The CDR3 nucleotides read TGCGCCAGCAGCGACAGCCAAGAGACCCAGTACTTC. Complete variable domain (other parts from reference TRBV5-1 and TRBJ2-5): KAGVTQTPRYLIKTRGQQVTLSCSPISGHRSVSWYQQTPGQGLQFLFEYFSETQRNKGNFPGRFSGRQFSNSRSEMNVSTLELGDSALYLCASSDSQETQYFGPGTRLLVL.

This clonotype was seen ten or more times. The V gene is TRBV18, the J gene TRBJ1-1, with D hard to call. The CDR3 runs 15 residues. Germline V gives CDR1 KGHSH, CDR2 LQKENI. Trimming shortened V by 2 bases and J by 4 bases, and 14 bases separated the two germline ends. CDR3 amino acids: CASSPVLGLSTEAFF. The CDR3 DNA is TGTGCCAGCTCACCAGTGTTAGGGTTAAGCACTGAAGCTTTCTTT.

This clonotype came up many times. This chain joins TRBV2 and TRBJ1-3; D remains unclear. Trimming cost V 4 bases and J 4 bases, with 8 bases left between them. CDR3 size: 13 residues. Germline V gene sequence: CDR1 SNHLY, CDR2 FYNNEI. The CDR3 nucleotides are TGTGCCAGCAGTGGGGATACCGGAAACACCATATATTTT. Its protein is CASSGDTGNTIYF.

The genes are TRBV6-2 or TRBV6-3 and TRBJ1-5; D call uncertain. This CDR3 is 15 amino acids long. V shed 7 bases and J shed 3 bases, with 16 bases lying between them. Germline V gives CDR1 MNHEY, CDR2 SVGEGT. The CDR3 DNA reads TGTGCCAGCAACGCGAGGGAGCGTACCAATCAGCCCCAGCATTTT. This encodes CASNARERTNQPQHF.

A few counts support this clonotype. An end of the junction does not agree with germline; a read error may underlie this. The gene calls are TRBV20-1 and TRBJ1-4; D perhaps matches TRBD1 (6 bases). The CDR3 has 14 amino acids. From germline, CDR1 is DFQATT and CDR2 SNEGSKA (reference sequence). The CDR3 DNA reads as TGCAGTGCTACTCAGGGGAGCACTAATGAAAAACTGCTTTTT. Translating gives CSATQGSTNEKLLF.

This clonotype appeared a few times. The chain employs TRBV18 and TRBJ2-5; 12 positions agree with TRBD1. Germline V gene data show CDR1 as KGHSH and CDR2 as LQKENI. CDR3 length: 16 residues. V shed 3 bases, J shed 5 bases, and the junction held 7 bases outside the gene matches. The CDR3 sequence is CASSPTGTGGWETQYF. In nucleotides, the CDR3 is TGTGCCAGCTCACCCACCGGGACAGGGGGCTGGGAGACCCAGTACTTC.

This clonotype was recorded at least ten times. The chain has TRBV20-1 and TRBJ2-2, with 8 bases that match TRBD1. The CDR3 sequence is 14 residues long. The V gene end was trimmed by 2 bases and the J gene end by 1 base; junction bases not matched to a gene: 0. CDR1 and CDR2 (germline): DFQATT, SNEGSKA (reference sequence). CDR3: CSARTGGNTGELFF. The CDR3 nucleotides read TGCAGTGCTAGAACAGGGGGGAACACCGGGGAGCTGTTTTTT.

J is TRBJ2-1 and V is TRBV10-3; perhaps TRBD1 as D (5 bases). The germline V and J ends were trimmed by 6 bases and 3 bases, with 15 bases remaining between them. This CDR3 contains 15 residues. Per the germline V gene, CDR1 is ENHRY and CDR2 is SYGVKD. The CDR3 bases are TGTGCCATCAGCAAGGGGTCGGCCGGCTACAATGAGCAGTTCTTC. Its protein is CAISKGSAGYNEQFF.